One and the same sample provided the 12 T cell receptor beta chains below, sequenced in a study of shared clonotypes between healthy human individuals. The data were produced by immunoSEQ multiplex PCR, yet TCRdb's version contains in-frame clones alone and is incomplete. This table has about 470,000 clones, 75% to 85% appearing once. The sequenced sample was PBMCs. The source is a woman aged 40 to 50 in good health. Some clones in this sample may be carry-over from other donors' samples.

The rearrangement joins TRBV7-2 to TRBJ1-4; 7 bases are a match to TRBD1. The germline V gene encodes CDR1 SGHTA and CDR2 FQGNSA. The junction had 6 bases not matched to a gene; V was cut back by 5 bases and J by 0 bases. This CDR3 is built from 16 residues. This CDR3 reads CASSEPGQPTNEKLFF. The CDR3 DNA follows: TGTGCCAGCAGCGAACCGGGACAGCCAACTAATGAAAAACTGTTTTTT. Full variable domain (outside the CDR3, taken from reference TRBV7-2 and TRBJ1-4): GAGVSQSPSNKVTEKGKDVELRCDPISGHTALYWYRQSLGQGLEFLIYFQGNSAPDKSGLPSDRFSAERTGGSVSTLTIQRTQQEDSAVYLCASSEPGQPTNEKLFFGSGTQLSVL.

The V and J genes are TRBV7-3 and TRBJ2-1; D might be TRBD2 (6 bases). CDR1 and CDR2 (germline): SGHTA, FQGTGA. The CDR3 totals 14 residues. The V gene lost 6 bases and the J gene lost 2 bases, with 11 bases spanning the gap. This CDR3 reads CASSPGGPYNEQFF. For the CDR3, the DNA is TGTGCCAGCAGTCCCGGGGGTCCCTACAATGAGCAGTTCTTC.

The genes are TRBV28 and TRBJ1-6, with 9 nucleotides matching TRBD1. Germline V gives CDR1 MDHEN, CDR2 SYDVKM. With V trimmed by 4 bases and J by 8 bases, 3 bases remained unmatched. The CDR3 totals 14 residues. CDR3 in DNA: TGTGCCAGCAGTTCGGGACAGGGCGATTCACCCCTCCACTTT. This translates into CASSSGQGDSPLHF. The complete variable domain, with remaining parts taken from reference TRBV28 and TRBJ1-6, reads DVKVTQSSRYLVKRTGEKVFLECVQDMDHENMFWYRQDPGLGLRLIYFSYDVKMKEKGDIPEGYSVSREKKERFSLILESASTNQTSMYLCASSSGQGDSPLHFGNGTRLTVT.

This chain joins TRBV7-9 and TRBJ1-1; possibly TRBD1 for D (5 bases). The CDR3 has 14 amino acids. Between the trimmed V and J ends, which lost 5 bases and 4 bases, there was a span of 14 bases. The germline gives CDR1 SEHNR, CDR2 FQNEAQ (reference sequence). In nucleotides, the CDR3 is TGTGCCAGCAGCGCACAGCAGGGCAGCACTGAAGCTTTCTTT. This codes for CASSAQQGSTEAFF.

This chain uses TRBV5-1 with TRBJ1-2; TRBD1 matches at 9 bases. There are 15 residues in the CDR3. J lost 4 bases, V lost 0 bases, and 4 bases had no gene match. Germline V gene lookup returns CDR1 SGHRS and CDR2 YFSETQ. DNA for the CDR3: TGCGCCAGCAGCTTGGACAGGGGGCAGTCCTATGGCTACACCTTC. It is translated as CASSLDRGQSYGYTF.

V gene TRBV7-9 combines with J gene TRBJ2-4; no clear D. V lost 0 bases to trimming and J lost 6 bases, with 18 bases between them. This CDR3 is 17 amino acids long. Germline V lookup: CDR1 SEHNR, CDR2 FQNEAQ (reference sequence). CDR3 loop: CASSLAEWAGRINIQYF. Here the CDR3 DNA reads TGTGCCAGCAGCTTAGCTGAGTGGGCCGGGCGTATAAACATTCAGTACTTC.

Many counts were recorded for this clone. The chain recombines TRBV6-5 with TRBJ2-4; D remains unclear. The CDR3 is 12 residues long. CDR1 is MNHEY, CDR2 SVGAGI, per germline. Between the trimmed V and J ends, which lost 8 bases and 0 bases, there was a span of 5 bases. The CDR3 sequence is CASSGAKNIQYF. Here the CDR3 DNA reads TGTGCCAGCTCGGGAGCCAAAAACATTCAGTACTTC.

A word on this clone: With only one base between it and a far larger clone, this is likely a read error. The rearrangement joins TRBV7-2 to TRBJ1-5; D gene uncertain. Per the germline V gene, CDR1 is SGHTA and CDR2 is FQGNSA. The CDR3 runs to 15 residues. The CDR3 loop is CASSRLANSNRPQHF. CDR3 nucleotides: TGTGCCAGCAGCCGTCTGGCCAATAGCAATCGGCCCCAGCATTTT.

This chain connects TRBV6-1 to TRBJ2-6, with D uncertain. This CDR3 is 15 amino acids long. Germline V gene lookup returns CDR1 MNHNS and CDR2 SASEGT. Trimming took off 1 base at V and 0 bases at J, with 4 bases between the two ends. The DNA of the CDR3 is TGTGCCAGCAGTGAAGTAGGCTCTGGGGCCAACGTCCTGACTTTC. This encodes CASSEVGSGANVLTF.

The chain has TRBV6-1 and TRBJ2-3; D not resolved. Germline V gene data show CDR1 as MNHNS and CDR2 as SASEGT. With 0 bases removed from V and 9 bases from J, the gap between germline ends came to 10 bases. This CDR3 comprises 13 residues. The CDR3, as DNA: TGTGCCAGCAGTGAAGCGCCTAGGACCACGCAGTATTTT. The encoded protein is CASSEAPRTTQYF.

CDR3 loop: CASSSYGSSGNTIYF. The CDR3 coding sequence is TGTGCCAGCAGTTCCTACGGGAGCTCTGGAAACACCATATATTTT. The chain is built from TRBV28 and TRBJ1-3; no definite D call. The CDR3 spans 15 residues. V was cut by 4 bases and J by 0 bases, with 10 bases left in between. Germline lookup yields CDR1 MDHEN and CDR2 SYDVKM.

This clone has more than one count but fewer than ten. The chain joins TRBV2 to TRBJ1-1, with TRBD1 as a possible D gene (5 bases). CDR3 length: 15 residues. Germline CDR1 reads SNHLY; CDR2 reads FYNNEI. Between the trimmed V and J ends, which lost 7 bases and 0 bases, there was a span of 15 bases. In nucleotides, the CDR3 is TGTGCCAGCACGGATACGGGACTTATGAACACTGAAGCTTTCTTT. It is translated as CASTDTGLMNTEAFF.